The entry below describes one T cell receptor beta chain. The CDR3 is made up of 15 amino acids. The trim removed 3 bases at V and 4 bases at J, leaving 3 bases unmatched. Germline V gene data show CDR1 as MRHNA and CDR2 as SNTAGT. The protocol was immunoSEQ multiplex PCR, while the TCRdb copy is restricted to in-frame clones and leaves out a portion. The sample consists of about 150,000 clones, under 95% of them appearing once. This entry comes from a study of T cell responses to AZD1222 COVID-19 vaccine. The receptor's source is an adult in good health. The chain combines TRBV6-4 with TRBJ2-3; 11 nucleotides agree with TRBD1. The sequencing used peripheral blood, collected on day 0 of AZD1222 vaccination. The CDR3 region is CASSEGGQGADTQYF. The DNA for the CDR3 is TGTGCCAGCAGTGAAGGGGGACAGGGGGCAGATACGCAGTATTTT.